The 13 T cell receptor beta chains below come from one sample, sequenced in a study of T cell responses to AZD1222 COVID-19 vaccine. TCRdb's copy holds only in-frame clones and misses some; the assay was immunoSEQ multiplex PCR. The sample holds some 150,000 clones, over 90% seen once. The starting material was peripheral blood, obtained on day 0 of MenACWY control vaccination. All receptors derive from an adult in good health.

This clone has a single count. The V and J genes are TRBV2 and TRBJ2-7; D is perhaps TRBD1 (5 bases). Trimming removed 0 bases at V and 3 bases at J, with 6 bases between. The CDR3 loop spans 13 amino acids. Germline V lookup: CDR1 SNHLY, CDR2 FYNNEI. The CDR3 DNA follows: TGTGCCAGCAGTGAAGCTACAGGCTACGAGCAGTACTTC. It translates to CASSEATGYEQYF.

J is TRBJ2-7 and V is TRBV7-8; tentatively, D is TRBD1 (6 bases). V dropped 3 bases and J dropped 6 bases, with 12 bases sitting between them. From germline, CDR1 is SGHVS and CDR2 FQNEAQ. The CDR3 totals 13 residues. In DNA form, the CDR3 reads TGTGCCAGCAGCTTCAGGGGTAGACCCGAGCAGTACTTC. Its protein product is CASSFRGRPEQYF.

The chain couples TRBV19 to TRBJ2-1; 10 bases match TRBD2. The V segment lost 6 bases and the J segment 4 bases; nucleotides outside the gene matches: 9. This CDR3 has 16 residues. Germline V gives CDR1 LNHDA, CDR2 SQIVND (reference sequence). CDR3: CASSITSSGSYNEQFF. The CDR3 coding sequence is TGTGCCAGTAGCATCACTTCTAGCGGGAGTTACAATGAGCAGTTCTTC.

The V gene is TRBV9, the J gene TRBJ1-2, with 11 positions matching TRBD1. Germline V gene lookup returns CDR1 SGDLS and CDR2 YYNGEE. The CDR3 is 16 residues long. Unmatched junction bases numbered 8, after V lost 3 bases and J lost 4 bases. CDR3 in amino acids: CASSASGTGGSYGYTF. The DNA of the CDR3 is TGTGCCAGCAGCGCATCCGGGACAGGGGGGTCCTATGGCTACACCTTC.

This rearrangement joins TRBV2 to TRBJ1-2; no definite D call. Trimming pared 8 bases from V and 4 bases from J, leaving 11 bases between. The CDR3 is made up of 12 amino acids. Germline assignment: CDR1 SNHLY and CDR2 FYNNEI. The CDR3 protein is CASRAGIYGYTF. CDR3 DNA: TGTGCCAGCCGTGCGGGTATCTATGGCTACACCTTC.

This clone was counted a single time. In nucleotides, the CDR3 is TGTGCCAGCAGGAGAGACAGGGGATCATTCGAGCAGTACTTC. It codes for CASRRDRGSFEQYF. This rearrangement joins TRBV11-2 to TRBJ2-7, with 8 bases matching TRBD1. The CDR3 covers 14 residues. CDR1 and CDR2 from the germline V gene are SGHAT and FQNNGV. After removal of 6 bases from V and 6 bases from J, the junction contained 10 bases not matched to a gene.

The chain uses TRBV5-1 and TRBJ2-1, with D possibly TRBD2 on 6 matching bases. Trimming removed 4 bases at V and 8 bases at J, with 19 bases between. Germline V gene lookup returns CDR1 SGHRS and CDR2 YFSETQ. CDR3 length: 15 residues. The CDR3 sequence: CASSKGLPRGHEQFF. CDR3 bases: TGCGCCAGCAGCAAGGGACTCCCCCGGGGCCATGAGCAGTTCTTC.

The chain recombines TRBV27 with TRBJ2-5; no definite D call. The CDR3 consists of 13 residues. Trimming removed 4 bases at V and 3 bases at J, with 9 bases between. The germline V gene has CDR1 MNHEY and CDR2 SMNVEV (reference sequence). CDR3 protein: CASSSLQEETQYF. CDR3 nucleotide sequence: TGTGCCAGCAGTTCCCTCCAAGAAGAGACCCAGTACTTC.

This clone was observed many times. This chain's CDR3 is CAWSKTANYGYTF. CDR3 sequence (DNA): TGTGCCTGGAGTAAGACAGCTAACTATGGCTACACCTTC. V usage is TRBV30 and J usage is TRBJ1-2, with D perhaps TRBD1 (5 bases). CDR1 and CDR2 (germline): GTSNPN, SVGIG (reference sequence). Trimming shortened V by 2 bases and J by 0 bases, and 7 bases separated the two germline ends. The CDR3 is 13 amino acids.

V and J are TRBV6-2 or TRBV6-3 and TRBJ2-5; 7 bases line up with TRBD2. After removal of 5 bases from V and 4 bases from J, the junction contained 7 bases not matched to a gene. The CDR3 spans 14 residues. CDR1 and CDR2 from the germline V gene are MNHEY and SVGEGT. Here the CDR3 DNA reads TGTGCCAGCAGTGGCGCAGGGAGGGGAGAGACCCAGTACTTC. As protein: CASSGAGRGETQYF.

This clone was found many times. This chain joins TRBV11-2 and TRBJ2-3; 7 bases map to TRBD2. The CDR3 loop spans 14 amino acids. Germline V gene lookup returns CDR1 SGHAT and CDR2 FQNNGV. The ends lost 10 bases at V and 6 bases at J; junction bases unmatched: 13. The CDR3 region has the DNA TGTGCCACGGGGGAGGGCGGGCCCCCGGATACGCAGTATTTT. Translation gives CATGEGGPPDTQYF.

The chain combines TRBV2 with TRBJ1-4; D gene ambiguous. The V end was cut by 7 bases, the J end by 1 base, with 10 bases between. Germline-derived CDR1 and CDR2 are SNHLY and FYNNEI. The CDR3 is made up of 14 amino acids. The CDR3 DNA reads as TGTGCCAGCACCCCCGGGGAAACTAATGAAAAACTGTTTTTT. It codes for CASTPGETNEKLFF. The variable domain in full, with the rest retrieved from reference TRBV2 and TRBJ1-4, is EPEVTQTPSHQVTQMGQEVILRCVPISNHLYFYWYRQILGQKVEFLVSFYNNEISEKSEIFDDQFSVERPDGSNFTLKIRSTKLEDSAMYFCASTPGETNEKLFFGSGTQLSVL.

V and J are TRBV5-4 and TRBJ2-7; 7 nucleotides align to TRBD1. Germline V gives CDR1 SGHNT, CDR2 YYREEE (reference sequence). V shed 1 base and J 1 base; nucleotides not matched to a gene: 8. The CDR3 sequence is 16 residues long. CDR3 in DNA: TGTGCCAGCAGCTTGACCACCGGGACAGCGTCCTACGAGCAGTACTTC. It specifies CASSLTTGTASYEQYF.